The source of this T cell receptor (beta chain) is a study of T cell responses to AZD1222 COVID-19 vaccine. Overall study findings and caveats: Clonal diversity was possibly underestimated, and the donors were mostly white British, with more females.

This clone was observed a single time. Its antigen remains unknown. Germline V CDR1 and CDR2: LGHDT, YNNKEL (reference sequence). V gave up 1 base and J gave up 8 bases, with 17 bases separating them. This CDR3 has 15 residues. Method: immunoSEQ multiplex PCR; TCRdb's copy keeps in-frame clones and lacks some. The sample contains roughly 150,000 clones, approximately 88% of which appear only once. Analysis merged second doses at about 4 or about 12 weeks. The input for sequencing was peripheral blood, taken 28 days after the second AZD1222 dose. The sequence was collected from an adult who received the AZD1222 COVID-19 vaccine. The chain combines TRBV3-1 (or the pseudogene TRBV3-2) with TRBJ1-2, with D perhaps TRBD1 (6 bases). The CDR3 nucleotides are TGTGCCAGCAGCCAAGGGATAGAACAGGGTCGGGGCTACACCTTC. Translation gives CASSQGIEQGRGYTF.